Listed below are T cell receptor beta chains from one sample, sequenced in a study of T cell responses to AZD1222 COVID-19 vaccine. The data were produced by immunoSEQ multiplex PCR, yet TCRdb's version contains in-frame clones alone and is incomplete. The repertoire holds roughly 83,000 clones, with 86% as singletons. Here the sequenced sample was peripheral blood, taken on day 0 of AZD1222 vaccination. The receptor set was obtained from an adult in good health. The CDR3 runs from the conserved cysteine through the conserved F or W. D genes are given only for firm matches. Part of the rows lack a size; the others show once, few, many or a class for expanded clones.

cdr3_aa cdr3_nt d_call v_call clone_size j_call
CASSYSHSPNEQFF TGTGCCAGCAGTTACTCGCACAGTCCCAATGAGCAGTTCTTC - TRBV6-2/TRBV6-3 once TRBJ2-1
CASSYPVEALGTEAFF TGTGCCAGCAGTTACCCCGTGGAGGCCTTGGGGACTGAAGCTTTCTTT - TRBV6-2/TRBV6-3 - TRBJ1-1
CASRKPQGNSPLHF TGTGCCAGCAGAAAACCGCAGGGTAATTCACCCCTCCACTTT - TRBV25-1 - TRBJ1-6
CASSPYFPTQDTSFTDTQYF TGTGCCAGCAGCCCGTATTTCCCGACCCAGGATACCTCTTTCACAGATACGCAGTATTTT - TRBV2 - TRBJ2-3
CASSLVVSPGSPLHF TGTGCCAGCAGTTTAGTCGTATCCCCGGGTTCACCCCTCCACTTT - TRBV27 - TRBJ1-6
CASRGQALEAFF TGTGCCAGCAGAGGACAGGCCCTTGAAGCTTTCTTT TRBD1 TRBV25-1 - TRBJ1-1
CASSRGVLETQYF TGTGCCAGCAGCCGAGGGGTTCTGGAGACCCAGTACTTC - TRBV7-3 - TRBJ2-5
CASTGDRAHQPQHF TGTGCCAGCACCGGTGACAGGGCCCATCAGCCCCAGCATTTT TRBD1 TRBV6-5 - TRBJ1-5
CASSFSGYSYNEQFF TGTGCCAGCAGTTTTAGCGGGTACTCCTACAATGAGCAGTTCTTC TRBD2 TRBV6-2/TRBV6-3 - TRBJ2-1
CASSYFGQGFSPLHF TGTGCCAGCAGTTACTTTGGACAGGGCTTTTCACCCCTCCACTTT TRBD1 TRBV6-2/TRBV6-3 - TRBJ1-6
CASSPTTGQGPYGYTF TGTGCCAGCTCACCGACGACCGGACAGGGCCCCTATGGCTACACCTTC TRBD1 TRBV18 few TRBJ1-2
CASTGQGAADTQYF TGTGCCAGCACCGGACAGGGGGCGGCAGATACGCAGTATTTT TRBD1 TRBV2 once TRBJ2-3
CAGHRGIREELFF TGTGCCGGACACAGGGGAATAAGGGAGGAGCTGTTTTTT TRBD1 TRBV6-5 - TRBJ2-2
CASRGAGAGELFF TGTGCCAGTAGGGGAGCGGGCGCCGGGGAGCTGTTTTTT - TRBV19 - TRBJ2-2
CASSVGGAYNEQFF TGTGCCAGCAGCGTAGGGGGCGCTTACAATGAGCAGTTCTTC - TRBV9 - TRBJ2-1
CASSSGLAGAGLVRLFF TGTGCCAGCAGCTCGGGACTAGCGGGAGCTGGTCTCGTGAGGCTGTTTTTT TRBD2 TRBV7-9 - TRBJ2-2
CASSSTPPPGTANEQYF TGTGCCAGCAGCTCAACCCCCCCGCCCGGGACAGCGAACGAGCAGTACTTC TRBD1 TRBV7-6 - TRBJ2-7
CASSLGGGASYNEQFF TGTGCCAGCAGCTTAGGGGGCGGGGCATCTTACAATGAGCAGTTCTTC - TRBV7-3 - TRBJ2-1
CASSQIQGARGNTIYF TGCGCCAGCAGCCAAATACAGGGGGCCCGTGGAAACACCATATATTTT TRBD1 TRBV4-1 many TRBJ1-3
CASSYSTASGKNGEQFF TGTGCCAGCAGTTACTCGACGGCTAGCGGTAAGAACGGTGAGCAGTTCTTC TRBD2 TRBV6-2/TRBV6-3 - TRBJ2-1
CASSFAVLADIYNEQFF TGTGCCAGCAGTTTCGCGGTACTAGCGGACATCTACAATGAGCAGTTCTTC TRBD2 TRBV7-2 - TRBJ2-1
CASSTDRADSPLHF TGTGCCAGTAGTACTGACAGGGCTGATTCACCCCTCCACTTT TRBD1 TRBV19 few TRBJ1-6
CARSFGSSQQYF TGTGCCAGAAGCTTTGGGTCGAGCCAGCAGTACTTC - TRBV5-3 - TRBJ2-7
CASSQVGGRLHEQYF TGCGCCAGCAGCCAAGTAGGGGGAAGGCTGCACGAGCAGTACTTC - TRBV4-1 - TRBJ2-7
CAWQVGETQYF TGTGCCTGGCAAGTCGGGGAGACCCAGTACTTC - TRBV30 few TRBJ2-5
CASVDNYGYTF TGTGCCAGTGTAGACAACTATGGCTACACCTTC - TRBV6-5 - TRBJ1-2
CASRDSPQPRAFF TGTGCCAGCAGAGACAGTCCCCAACCTCGAGCTTTCTTT - TRBV12-3/TRBV12-4 - TRBJ1-1
CATSDTRDRGRYEQYF TGTGCCACCAGTGACACACGCGACAGGGGGAGATACGAGCAGTACTTC TRBD1 TRBV24-1 - TRBJ2-7
CASNLDRVSGGYTF TGTGCCAGCAACCTGGACAGGGTCAGTGGGGGCTACACCTTC TRBD1 TRBV5-5 once TRBJ1-2
CASSITGGAADEQFF TGTGCCAGTAGTATCACAGGGGGCGCAGCGGATGAGCAGTTCTTC TRBD1 TRBV19 - TRBJ2-1
CASSFPLAGGPTDTQYF TGTGCCAGCAGTTTTCCTCTGGCGGGAGGGCCCACAGATACGCAGTATTTT TRBD2 TRBV28 - TRBJ2-3
CATSSRTGGPGELFF TGTGCCACCAGCTCGAGAACAGGGGGCCCCGGGGAGCTGTTTTTT TRBD1 TRBV15 - TRBJ2-2
CASSDSGGRTDTQYF TGTGCCAGCAGTGATAGCGGGGGAAGGACAGATACGCAGTATTTT TRBD2 TRBV6-6 - TRBJ2-3
CASSDSFRVNGQYF TGCGCCAGCAGTGACTCCTTCAGGGTTAACGGGCAGTACTTC - TRBV10-1 - TRBJ2-7
CASSLVGTGTYEQYF TGTGCCAGCAGCTTGGTCGGGACAGGAACCTACGAGCAGTACTTC TRBD1 TRBV5-4 - TRBJ2-7
CATSTRTSSDTQYF TGTGCCACCAGCACCAGGACTAGCAGTGATACGCAGTATTTT TRBD2 TRBV15 - TRBJ2-3
CASSWAASGANVLTF TGTGCCAGCAGTTGGGCAGCCTCTGGGGCCAACGTCCTGACTTTC - TRBV27 - TRBJ2-6
CASSPTTPNSPLHF TGTGCCAGTAGTCCCACGACCCCGAATTCACCCCTCCACTTT - TRBV19 - TRBJ1-6
CASSPSSGIQETQYF TGTGCCAGCAGCCCGAGTAGCGGGATCCAAGAGACCCAGTACTTC TRBD2 TRBV3-1/TRBV3-2 - TRBJ2-5
CASSLYGLHEETQYF TGTGCCAGCAGCTTATACGGACTGCACGAAGAGACCCAGTACTTC - TRBV7-9 - TRBJ2-5
CASSRGQLNTEAFF TGTGCCAGCAGTCGGGGACAGTTGAACACTGAAGCTTTCTTT TRBD1 TRBV5-6 - TRBJ1-1
CASSYAGTGYYEQYF TGTGCCAGCAGTTATGCCGGGACAGGGTACTACGAGCAGTACTTC TRBD1 TRBV6-2/TRBV6-3 once TRBJ2-7
CASSDHRDRDYEQYF TGTGCCAGCAGTGACCACCGGGACAGGGACTACGAGCAGTACTTC TRBD1 TRBV2 - TRBJ2-7
CATLEAWTDTQYF TGTGCCACCTTGGAGGCCTGGACAGATACGCAGTATTTT - TRBV6-5 once TRBJ2-3
CASSPRENTEAFF TGTGCCAGCAGCCCCCGGGAGAACACTGAAGCTTTCTTT - TRBV7-3 - TRBJ1-1
CASSEAGGYGYTF TGTGCCAGCAGTGAGGCCGGGGGCTATGGCTACACCTTC - TRBV2 - TRBJ1-2
CASSPAGESEPGRTFF TGCGCCAGCAGCCCGGCGGGTGAAAGTGAGCCCGGAAGAACTTTCTTT - TRBV5-1 - TRBJ1-1
CASSSQGSYNEQFF TGTGCCAGCAGCTCCCAAGGGTCCTACAATGAGCAGTTCTTC - TRBV7-2 - TRBJ2-1
CVGRNTEAFF TGTGTGGGTAGAAACACTGAAGCTTTCTTT - TRBV28 few TRBJ1-1
CASSHGLAGVQETQYF TGTGCCAGCAGCCACGGACTAGCGGGAGTCCAAGAGACCCAGTACTTC TRBD2 TRBV6-2/TRBV6-3 once TRBJ2-5
CASSPGLNTGELFF TGTGCCAGCAGCCCGGGCCTGAACACCGGGGAGCTGTTTTTT - TRBV7-9 - TRBJ2-2
CASSTPWGRRTEAFF TGTGCCAGCAGCACCCCATGGGGGCGGCGGACTGAAGCTTTCTTT - TRBV7-9 once TRBJ1-1
CASRIDRTNEKLFF TGTGCCAGCAGGATAGACAGGACTAATGAAAAACTGTTTTTT - TRBV28 - TRBJ1-4
CASSLGNTEAFF TGTGCCAGCAGCTTGGGGAACACTGAAGCTTTCTTT - TRBV12-3/TRBV12-4 - TRBJ1-1
CASSEWGAGLYF TGCGCCAGCAGTGAGTGGGGAGCCGGCCTGTATTTT - TRBV10-1 - TRBJ2-3
CASSTRTGLADTQYF TGTGCCAGCAGCACGCGGACAGGGTTGGCAGATACGCAGTATTTT TRBD1 TRBV14 - TRBJ2-3
CASSQDPSATEAFF TGTGCCAGCAGCCAAGATCCATCCGCGACTGAAGCTTTCTTT - TRBV4-2 - TRBJ1-1
CASSSTGTGIGYTF TGTGCCAGCAGTTCAACCGGGACAGGGATAGGCTACACCTTC TRBD1 TRBV28 - TRBJ1-2
CASSQDAVRWNTEAFF TGCGCCAGCAGCCAAGATGCCGTCAGGTGGAACACTGAAGCTTTCTTT - TRBV4-3 - TRBJ1-1